The 18 T cell receptor beta chains below all came from one sample that was sequenced in a study of T-cell reconstitution after alpha-beta-depleted transplantation in children. A library of TCRbeta sequences, prepared with unique molecular identifiers, was generated. One entry per CDR3 protein results from TCRdb running MiXCR on the PCR reads. This sample carries some 190,000 distinct CDR3 sequences, roughly 11% of them seen once, and the ten largest clones take around 14%. Sequenced material: PBMCs, taken before TCRalphabeta/CD19-depleted stem cell transplant. The receptor set was obtained from a boy younger than 10 with acute myeloid leukemia, due to receive a stem cell transplant.

V is TRBV3-1 and J is TRBJ2-3; D unresolved. Germline CDR1 reads LGHDT; CDR2 reads YNNKEL (reference sequence). This CDR3 contains 17 residues. V dropped 11 bases and J dropped 1 base, with 25 bases sitting between them. CDR3 nucleotide sequence: TGTGCCTGCACCCAAGCCCCGGCTAGGTCTGGCACAGATACGCAGTATTTT. Its protein product is CACTQAPARSGTDTQYF.

The table lists this clonotype with many counts. The J gene is TRBJ2-6, the V gene TRBV5-1; 11 nucleotides agree with TRBD1. From germline, CDR1 is SGHRS and CDR2 YFSETQ. The V and J ends lost 3 bases and 0 bases, in that order; junction bases with no gene match: 8. This CDR3 contains 19 residues. In DNA, the CDR3 is TGCGCCAGCAGCTCGGGGACAGGGGGTGCTTACTCTGGGGCCAACGTCCTGACTTTC. Protein: CASSSGTGGAYSGANVLTF.

The table lists this clonotype with many counts. The genes are TRBV7-6 and TRBJ1-1; maybe TRBD1 (6 bases). The germline V gene encodes CDR1 SGHVS and CDR2 FNYEAQ. Trimming removed 6 bases at V and 7 bases at J, with 30 bases between. The CDR3 spans 18 residues. CDR3 protein: CASSHLGDTGSPFDEAFF. The DNA for the CDR3 is TGTGCCAGCAGTCATTTAGGGGATACAGGGAGCCCCTTTGATGAAGCTTTCTTT.

This clonotype was found many times. The J gene is TRBJ1-2, the V gene TRBV5-5, with TRBD1 matching 10 bases. Per germline, CDR1 SGHKS and CDR2 YYEKEE (reference sequence). The junction had 7 bases not matched to a gene; V was cut back by 3 bases and J by 8 bases. The CDR3 sequence is 14 residues long. CDR3 bases: TGTGCCAGCAGCTCGGAAGGGACAGGGGACGGCTACACCTTC. It specifies CASSSEGTGDGYTF.

In its sample, this clonotype was seen many times. The chain uses TRBV7-3 and TRBJ2-7; possibly TRBD1 or TRBD2 for D (6 bases each). This CDR3 spans 13 amino acids. Trimming left V 0 bases short and J 6 bases short, with 9 bases between. Germline-derived CDR1 and CDR2 are SGHTA and FQGTGA. The CDR3 sequence is CASSLTWGAEQYF. In nucleotides, the CDR3 is TGTGCCAGCAGCTTAACCTGGGGGGCCGAGCAGTACTTC.

V and J are TRBV10-3 and TRBJ2-4; 7 bases map to TRBD2. The J segment lost 6 bases and the V segment lost 0 bases, leaving 8 bases of the junction unmatched. The CDR3 runs 16 residues. CDR1 is ENHRY, CDR2 SYGVKD, per germline. The CDR3 nucleotides are TGTGCCATCAGTGAGTCGCCTAGCGGTGTCAGAAACATTCAGTACTTC. As protein: CAISESPSGVRNIQYF.

This clonotype was observed many times. The genes are TRBV4-1 and TRBJ2-1; 11 bases line up with TRBD2. Germline V gives CDR1 MGHRA, CDR2 YSYEKL. The junction had 3 bases not matched to a gene; V was cut back by 4 bases and J by 1 base. This CDR3 is 16 amino acids long. The CDR3 is CASSPRTSGSYNEQFF. The CDR3, as DNA: TGCGCCAGCAGCCCACGGACTAGCGGGTCCTACAATGAGCAGTTCTTC.

This clonotype appeared a single time. A much larger clone lies one base from this, so it may be a read error. The chain is built from TRBV14 and TRBJ2-1; TRBD1 matches 7 bases. The CDR3 contains 15 residues. Germline assignment: CDR1 SGHDN and CDR2 FVKESK. CDR3 in amino acids: CASNQRPGQRNEQFF. CDR3 coding DNA: TGTGCCAGCAACCAACGCCCGGGACAGAGAAATGAGCAGTTCTTC.

This clonotype was seen at least ten times. V gene TRBV12-3 or TRBV12-4 combines with J gene TRBJ1-3; D not resolved. V was clipped by 2 bases and J by 4 bases, with 12 bases between them. The CDR3 runs to 15 residues. The CDR3 spells CASSLYQAPGNTIYF. The CDR3 DNA follows: TGTGCCAGCAGTTTATATCAGGCTCCAGGAAACACCATATATTTT.

The chain couples TRBV15 to TRBJ2-3; 12 bases line up with TRBD2. J lost 6 bases, V lost 5 bases, and 15 bases had no gene match. The CDR3 is made up of 18 amino acids. CDR1 LNHNV and CDR2 YYDKDF come from the germline V gene (reference sequence). The CDR3 region has the DNA TGTGCCACCAGCCCTGAAACTCTAGCGGGAGGGCCTAGGGATACGCAGTATTTT. Its protein product is CATSPETLAGGPRDTQYF.

At least ten counts were recorded for this clonotype. The V gene is TRBV28, the J gene TRBJ2-6; D is unresolved. The V gene lost 3 bases and the J gene lost 0 bases, with 9 bases spanning the gap. Germline assignment: CDR1 MDHEN and CDR2 SYDVKM. This CDR3 is built from 16 residues. In DNA form, the CDR3 reads TGTGCCAGCAGTTTTGATTTCTTCTCTGGGGCCAACGTCCTGACTTTC. This gives the protein CASSFDFFSGANVLTF.

This clonotype was detected many times. The chain recombines TRBV5-1 with TRBJ2-7; 8 bases align to TRBD2. Trimming at V came to 0 bases and at J to 6 bases, leaving 2 bases not matched to a gene. Germline V gene data show CDR1 as SGHRS and CDR2 as YFSETQ. The CDR3 contains 13 residues. The CDR3 sequence is CASSLGGLGEQYV. In nucleotides, the CDR3 is TGCGCCAGCAGCTTGGGGGGACTAGGCGAGCAGTACGTC.

This clonotype came up many times. The CDR3 here is CASSFLSASGSRNEQFF. DNA of the CDR3: TGTGCCAGCAGTTTCCTCTCGGCAAGCGGGAGTCGAAATGAGCAGTTCTTC. The gene calls are TRBV27 and TRBJ2-1, with 8 nucleotides matching TRBD2. The trim removed 3 bases at V and 7 bases at J, leaving 14 bases unmatched. CDR3 length: 17 amino acids. Looked up from germline, CDR1 is MNHEY and CDR2 is SMNVEV (reference sequence).

This clonotype showed up many times. This chain connects TRBV12-3 or TRBV12-4 to TRBJ2-2; 9 nucleotides line up with TRBD2. The CDR3 has 15 amino acids. J was trimmed by 3 bases and V by 7 bases; bases with no gene match: 6. The CDR3 loop reads CASTPSGGYTGELFF. The CDR3 nucleotides read TGTGCCAGCACCCCCAGCGGGGGGTACACCGGGGAGCTGTTTTTT.

This clonotype was seen many times. The genes are TRBV20-1 and TRBJ2-1; TRBD2 might be the D (5 bases). The germline V gene encodes CDR1 DFQATT and CDR2 SNEGSKA (reference sequence). The CDR3 spans 16 residues. Trimming removed 0 bases at V and 5 bases at J, with 17 bases between. DNA for the CDR3: TGCAGTGCTAGAGATTTGGAGAGCGGAGAACACAATGAGCAGTTCTTC. Translated: CSARDLESGEHNEQFF.

This clonotype occurred many times. The chain combines TRBV10-3 with TRBJ2-1; the D gene is possibly TRBD1 (6 bases). The germline V gene encodes CDR1 ENHRY and CDR2 SYGVKD. Trimming left V 6 bases short and J 5 bases short, with 11 bases between. The length of the CDR3 is 13 residues. The chain's CDR3 is CAISSRGHNEQFF. The CDR3 region has the DNA TGTGCCATCAGCAGCAGGGGACACAATGAGCAGTTCTTC.

Many counts were recorded for this clonotype. This chain connects TRBV15 to TRBJ2-5, with D perhaps assigned TRBD1 or TRBD2 (5 bases each). In germline, CDR1 is LNHNV, CDR2 YYDKDF (reference sequence). The CDR3 runs 16 residues. The V gene lost 3 bases and the J gene lost 0 bases, with 14 bases spanning the gap. The CDR3 coding sequence is TGTGCCACCAGCAGTTGGGACCGCGGGTACCAAGAGACCCAGTACTTC. As protein: CATSSWDRGYQETQYF.

There are many counts of this clonotype. The rearrangement links TRBV7-3 to TRBJ1-1; D is perhaps TRBD1 (5 bases). Germline V gene data show CDR1 as SGHTA and CDR2 as FQGTGA. V lost 5 bases and J 0 bases, leaving 19 bases between the germline ends. This CDR3 has 17 amino acids. The CDR3 region is CASSLGPAQAMNTEAFF. As DNA, the CDR3 is TGTGCCAGCAGCCTAGGGCCCGCACAGGCTATGAACACTGAAGCTTTCTTT. The whole variable domain, filled in from reference TRBV7-3 and TRBJ1-1, reads GAGVSQTPSNKVTEKGKYVELRCDPISGHTALYWYRQSLGQGPEFLIYFQGTGAADDSGLPNDRFFAVRPEGSVSTLKIQRTERGDSAVYLCASSLGPAQAMNTEAFFGQGTRLTVV.